Below are 21 T cell receptor beta chains sequenced from a single sample in a study of cytomegalovirus exposure and HLA in healthy donors. Data came from immunoSEQ multiplex PCR; TCRdb stores just in-frame clones and leaves some out. Among roughly 140,000 clones listed, about 88% were seen once. The sequencing input was PBMCs. These receptors were obtained from a woman aged 18-29 years in good health and CMV-seropositive.

The chain links TRBV11-1 to TRBJ2-4, with 16 positions matching TRBD2. Germline V gene lookup returns CDR1 SGHAT and CDR2 FQDESV (reference sequence). With 7 bases clipped from V and 8 bases from J, the junction kept 8 bases outside the gene matches. CDR3 length: 16 amino acids. The CDR3 sequence is CASTTGLAGGLDIQYF. DNA for the CDR3: TGTGCCAGCACAACGGGACTAGCGGGAGGGCTGGACATTCAGTACTTC.

The chain uses TRBV28 and TRBJ2-5; 10 positions agree with TRBD1. The CDR3 runs to 15 residues. The V segment lost 5 bases and the J segment 9 bases; nucleotides outside the gene matches: 12. Per the germline V gene, CDR1 is MDHEN and CDR2 is SYDVKM. CDR3 bases: TGTGCCAGCAGTCCGATGACAGGGGGCCTGATGTCCCAGTACTTC. Its protein is CASSPMTGGLMSQYF.

The rearrangement joins TRBV5-8 to TRBJ2-2; D gene uncertain. From germline, CDR1 is SGHTS and CDR2 YDEGEE. The CDR3 length is 15 residues. Trimming left V 1 base short and J 6 bases short, with 13 bases between. CDR3 in amino acids: CASSLYEFIAGELFF. The CDR3, as DNA: TGTGCCAGCAGCTTGTATGAGTTCATTGCCGGGGAGCTGTTTTTT.

J is TRBJ1-2 and V is TRBV6-6, with 8 bases matching TRBD1. The junction had 7 bases not matched to a gene; V was cut back by 6 bases and J by 7 bases. The CDR3 extends over 13 amino acids. The germline gives CDR1 MNHNY, CDR2 SVGAGI (reference sequence). The CDR3 is CASSTQGAGGYTF. The CDR3 DNA reads as TGTGCCAGCAGCACCCAGGGGGCTGGTGGCTACACCTTC.

This chain uses TRBV18 with TRBJ2-5; 7 bases align to TRBD2. This CDR3 comprises 16 residues. Germline CDR1 is KGHSH and CDR2 is LQKENI. Trimming removed 3 bases from V and 10 bases from J; junction bases left unmatched: 17. CDR3 region: CASSPRAPSGKSGQYF. The CDR3 nucleotides are TGTGCCAGCTCACCCCGGGCGCCTAGCGGCAAGAGTGGCCAGTACTTC. Supplemented by reference TRBV18 and TRBJ2-5, the full variable domain reads NAGVMQNPRHLVRRRGQEARLRCSPMKGHSHVYWYRQLPEEGLKFMVYLQKENIIDESGMPKERFSAEFPKEGPSILRIQQVVRGDSAAYFCASSPRAPSGKSGQYFGPGTRLLVL.

The chain employs TRBV11-3 and TRBJ2-5; D unresolved. Germline V gives CDR1 SGHNT, CDR2 YENEEA. V was pared by 2 bases and J by 4 bases, with 8 bases between. This CDR3 spans 13 amino acids. CDR3 in amino acids: CASSLYGRETQYF. As DNA, the CDR3 is TGTGCCAGCAGCTTATATGGGCGAGAGACCCAGTACTTC.

This clone turned up a few times. This chain joins TRBV2 and TRBJ1-5; possibly TRBD1 for D (5 bases). The CDR3 is made up of 16 amino acids. V lost 4 bases, J lost 7 bases, and 20 bases lay in between. Germline values: CDR1 SNHLY, CDR2 FYNNEI. The CDR3 sequence: CASSVGPGRAVQPQHF. CDR3 DNA sequence: TGTGCCAGCAGTGTGGGTCCCGGCAGGGCAGTACAGCCCCAGCATTTT.

This sequence joins TRBV4-1 and TRBJ2-2; the D gene is possibly TRBD2 (6 bases). The V end was cut by 4 bases, the J end by 5 bases, with 14 bases between. The CDR3 runs 15 residues. Germline values: CDR1 MGHRA, CDR2 YSYEKL. As DNA, the CDR3 is TGCGCCAGCAGCCCTGGGGCGGGGATAACCGGGGAGCTGTTTTTT. This encodes CASSPGAGITGELFF.

The chain recombines TRBV5-1 with TRBJ2-7; 8 bases fit TRBD1. The ends lost 8 bases at V and 2 bases at J; junction bases unmatched: 12. CDR3 length equals 15 residues. CDR1 SGHRS and CDR2 YFSETQ come from the germline V gene. In DNA form, the CDR3 reads TGCGCCAGTCGGATGACAGGGGTTATGACCTACGAGCAGTACTTC. The encoded protein is CASRMTGVMTYEQYF.

The gene calls are TRBV12-5 and TRBJ2-2; weak D call: TRBD1 (6 bases). The V gene's germline CDR1 is LGHNT and CDR2 FRNRAP. This CDR3 contains 15 residues. Trimming removed 0 bases at V and 5 bases at J, with 10 bases between. CDR3 residues: CASGLVVDRTGELFF. The CDR3 region has the DNA TGTGCTAGTGGTTTGGTAGTCGACAGGACCGGGGAGCTGTTTTTT.

The CDR3 loop reads CAWSVIAGGPSKNIQYF. Here the CDR3 DNA reads TGTGCCTGGAGTGTAATAGCGGGAGGGCCCTCCAAAAACATTCAGTACTTC. The chain is built from TRBV30 and TRBJ2-4, with 11 bases that match TRBD2. The germline V gene encodes CDR1 GTSNPN and CDR2 SVGIG (reference sequence). The CDR3 runs 17 residues. J lost 2 bases, V lost 0 bases, and 6 bases had no gene match.

The J gene is TRBJ2-7, the V gene TRBV7-9; 14 bases are shared with TRBD2. The J segment lost 4 bases and the V segment lost 5 bases, leaving 7 bases of the junction unmatched. The CDR3 runs to 16 residues. CDR1 and CDR2 (germline): SEHNR, FQNEAQ (reference sequence). This CDR3 reads CASSPLGTSGRYEQYF. CDR3 sequence (DNA): TGTGCCAGCAGCCCCTTGGGGACTAGCGGGAGATACGAGCAGTACTTC.

The chain carries TRBV18 and TRBJ2-3; 9 bases agree with TRBD2. The germline V gene has CDR1 KGHSH and CDR2 LQKENI. V lost 5 bases and J lost 2; bases outside the gene matches: 8. CDR3 length: 16 amino acids. CDR3 bases: TGTGCCAGCTCAACGTCTTTAGCGGGAGTCACAGATACGCAGTATTTT. Translated, it gives CASSTSLAGVTDTQYF.

The chain employs TRBV10-3 and TRBJ2-2; D possibly corresponds to TRBD2 (6 bases). Germline V gene sequence: CDR1 ENHRY, CDR2 SYGVKD. This CDR3 region has 10 residues. The V end lost 8 bases, the J end lost 10 bases, and 8 bases lay between the germline ends. CDR3 nucleotides: TGTGCCATCGGCGGGGAGGAGCTGTTTTTT. It yields the protein CAIGGEELFF.

This clone was observed once. V is TRBV4-3 and J is TRBJ2-2, with 14 nucleotides matching TRBD2. Germline CDR1 LGHNA, CDR2 YSLEER. There are 19 residues in the CDR3. The J segment lost 0 bases and the V segment lost 0 bases, leaving 3 bases of the junction unmatched. CDR3 amino acids: CASSQEGGLAGANTGELFF. CDR3 nucleotides: TGCGCCAGCAGCCAAGAGGGGGGACTAGCGGGAGCGAACACCGGGGAGCTGTTTTTT.

The V call is TRBV28, the J call TRBJ1-1; weak D call: TRBD1 (5 bases). V was cut by 3 bases and J by 1 base, with 15 bases left in between. The CDR3 spans 16 residues. CDR1 and CDR2 from the germline V gene are MDHEN and SYDVKM. In DNA form, the CDR3 reads TGTGCCAGCAGTTTTCTCTTAAGGGGCCCGAACACTGAAGCTTTCTTT. This codes for CASSFLLRGPNTEAFF.

The chain is built from TRBV7-6 and TRBJ2-2; no clear D. The germline V and J ends were trimmed by 5 bases and 8 bases, with 15 bases remaining between them. CDR1 SGHVS and CDR2 FNYEAQ come from the germline V gene. The CDR3 contains 14 residues. In DNA form, the CDR3 reads TGTGCCAGCAGCCCCAGCCGGTGGAGTGGGGAGCTGTTTTTT. As protein: CASSPSRWSGELFF.

The chain is built from TRBV5-1 and TRBJ2-7; D is uncertain. CDR1 is SGHRS and CDR2 is YFSETQ in the germline V gene. The CDR3 totals 12 residues. Trimming took 0 bases from V and 4 from J, leaving 5 bases between them. The DNA for the CDR3 is TGCGCCAGCAGCTTGGTCGGGTACGAGCAGTACTTC. Amino acid sequence: CASSLVGYEQYF.

The rearrangement uses TRBV28 and TRBJ2-2; 9 bases match TRBD2. The CDR3 contains 18 residues. CDR1 is MDHEN, CDR2 SYDVKM, per germline. J gave up 1 base and V 5 bases, and 11 bases lay outside the gene matches. The CDR3: CASSDLTGTSRNTGELFF. CDR3 nucleotides: TGTGCCAGCAGTGATCTAACCGGGACTAGCAGGAACACCGGGGAGCTGTTTTTT.

The chain links TRBV9 to TRBJ2-2, with D hard to call. V was shortened by 0 bases and J by 0 bases, with 6 bases between the two germline ends. Germline lookup yields CDR1 SGDLS and CDR2 YYNGEE. The CDR3 runs 15 residues. CDR3 in amino acids: CASSVATANTGELFF. Here the CDR3 DNA reads TGTGCCAGCAGCGTAGCTACCGCGAACACCGGGGAGCTGTTTTTT. Full variable domain (remainder filled in from reference TRBV9 and TRBJ2-2): DSGVTQTPKHLITATGQRVTLRCSPRSGDLSVYWYQQSLDQGLQFLIQYYNGEERAKGNILERFSAQQFPDLHSELNLSSLELGDSALYFCASSVATANTGELFFGEGSRLTVL.

The V call is TRBV12-5, the J call TRBJ2-5; the D gene is possibly TRBD1 (6 bases). This CDR3 region has 14 residues. From germline, CDR1 is LGHNT and CDR2 FRNRAP. Trimming shortened V by 2 bases and J by 5 bases, and 12 bases separated the two germline ends. The CDR3 bases are TGTGCTAGTGGTTTGACGGGGACACGGGAGACCCAGTACTTC. It translates to CASGLTGTRETQYF.